These 24 T cell receptor beta chains were sequenced from one sample in a study of blood T cell repertoires in COVID-19. The protocol was immunoSEQ multiplex PCR, while the TCRdb copy is restricted to in-frame clones and leaves out a portion. The table lists around 140,000 clones, about 86% of them singletons. The material sequenced was peripheral blood. These receptors were taken from a woman aged 55-75 years with acute or convalescent COVID-19.

The J gene is TRBJ2-7, the V gene TRBV19; 11 nucleotides match TRBD1. Trimming cost V 5 bases and J 4 bases; bases outside gene matches: 10. The CDR3 length is 16 residues. Germline V lookup: CDR1 LNHDA, CDR2 SQIVND (reference sequence). CDR3 sequence (DNA): TGTGCCAGTAGTCCAAGAGGGACAGGGGGGCGGTACGAGCAGTACTTC. It is translated as CASSPRGTGGRYEQYF.

This chain links TRBV11-3 with TRBJ2-7; the D is unclear. The CDR3 contains 12 residues. Germline V gene data show CDR1 as SGHNT and CDR2 as YENEEA. The V end was cut by 4 bases, the J end by 4 bases, with 8 bases between. The chain's CDR3 is CASSSTRYEQYF. CDR3 sequence (DNA): TGTGCCAGCAGCTCGACAAGATACGAGCAGTACTTC.

The gene calls are TRBV6-5 and TRBJ2-1, with D possibly matching TRBD2 (5 bases). Trimming shortened V by 2 bases and J by 1 base, and 9 bases separated the two germline ends. Germline loops: CDR1 MNHEY, CDR2 SVGAGI. The CDR3 loop spans 15 amino acids. CDR3 sequence reads: CASSYGLASYNEQFF. In DNA, the CDR3 is TGTGCCAGCAGTTACGGTCTAGCTTCCTACAATGAGCAGTTCTTC.

The chain couples TRBV28 to TRBJ1-1, with D perhaps TRBD1 (6 bases). The CDR3 runs to 14 residues. V shed 5 bases and J shed 3 bases, with 13 bases lying between them. Looked up from germline, CDR1 is MDHEN and CDR2 is SYDVKM. CDR3 in amino acids: CASSTTGSYTEAFF. The CDR3, as DNA: TGTGCCAGCAGTACCACAGGGTCCTACACTGAAGCTTTCTTT.

The rearrangement links TRBV5-1 to TRBJ2-5; D not certain. The CDR3 runs to 12 residues. Germline-derived CDR1 and CDR2 are SGHRS and YFSETQ. Trimming took off 2 bases at V and 5 bases at J, with 7 bases between the two ends. The CDR3 nucleotides are TGCGCCAGCAGCTTCCCGGGTGAGACCCAGTACTTC. Encoded protein: CASSFPGETQYF.

This clone has just one count. The chain joins TRBV6-1 to TRBJ1-2, with TRBD1 as a possible D gene (6 bases). This CDR3 spans 13 amino acids. Germline CDR1 reads MNHNS; CDR2 reads SASEGT. The V end lost 3 bases, the J end lost 6 bases, and 11 bases lay between the germline ends. Here the CDR3 DNA reads TGTGCCAGCAGTGACAGGGGCAAGGATGGCTACACCTTC. Encoded protein: CASSDRGKDGYTF.

The V and J genes are TRBV29-1 and TRBJ2-5; possibly TRBD1 for D (5 bases). The germline gives CDR1 SQVTM, CDR2 ANQGSEA. The ends were cut back, 1 base at V and 5 bases at J, with 11 bases in the middle. The CDR3 has 13 amino acids. The CDR3 loop reads CSVEGRQSETQYF. The DNA of the CDR3 is TGCAGCGTTGAAGGGAGACAGTCGGAGACCCAGTACTTC.

This clone was picked up a small number of times. This rearrangement joins TRBV4-2 to TRBJ1-2; D is undetermined. This CDR3 is built from 14 residues. The germline V gene has CDR1 LGHNA and CDR2 YNFKEQ. Trimming shortened V by 1 base and J by 3 bases, and 9 bases separated the two germline ends. CDR3 DNA: TGTGCCAGCAGCCAAGTTACAGATTACTATGGCTACACCTTC. Protein: CASSQVTDYYGYTF.

The chain is built from TRBV30 and TRBJ1-5, with D maybe TRBD1 (5 bases). V was clipped by 2 bases and J by 1 base, with 6 bases between them. Germline V CDR1 and CDR2: GTSNPN, SVGIG (reference sequence). This CDR3 has 13 amino acids. CDR3 bases: TGTGCCTGGAGTCGGGGGAGCAATCAGCCCCAGCATTTT. Translated, it gives CAWSRGSNQPQHF.

This clone was counted at least ten times. The genes are TRBV11-3 and TRBJ1-1, with 7 bases identical to TRBD1. Losses at the gene ends were 3 bases for V and 6 bases for J; bases not matched to a gene: 4. The CDR3 covers 13 residues. Germline assignment: CDR1 SGHNT and CDR2 YENEEA. The CDR3 reads CASSLTGSAEAFF. For the CDR3, the DNA is TGTGCCAGCAGCTTGACAGGGAGCGCTGAAGCTTTCTTT.

The V call is TRBV24-1, the J call TRBJ1-1; D may be TRBD1 (5 bases). Germline lookup yields CDR1 KGHDR and CDR2 SFDVKD. CDR3 size: 12 residues. V was cut by 7 bases and J by 4 bases, with 9 bases left in between. The CDR3 spells CATSQGSTEAFF. The CDR3 nucleotides read TGTGCCACCAGCCAGGGATCCACTGAAGCTTTCTTT.

The V gene is TRBV4-2, the J gene TRBJ2-1; the D gene is possibly TRBD2 (6 bases). Trimming cost V 3 bases and J 7 bases, with 10 bases left between them. In germline, CDR1 is LGHNA, CDR2 YNFKEQ. The CDR3 extends over 13 amino acids. CDR3 protein: CASSQGDWNEQFF. CDR3 coding DNA: TGTGCCAGCAGCCAGGGGGACTGGAATGAGCAGTTCTTC.

This sequence joins TRBV30 and TRBJ2-6; no clear D. Trimming took off 1 base at V and 0 bases at J, with 7 bases between the two ends. CDR1 and CDR2 (germline): GTSNPN, SVGIG (reference sequence). CDR3 size: 15 residues. CDR3 protein: CAWSDPGSGANVLTF. The CDR3 DNA follows: TGTGCCTGGAGTGACCCGGGCTCTGGGGCCAACGTCCTGACTTTC.

The chain links TRBV19 to TRBJ2-5; TRBD2 might be the D (5 bases). The CDR3 sequence is 14 residues long. Germline CDR1 reads LNHDA; CDR2 reads SQIVND (reference sequence). The ends were cut back, 10 bases at V and 5 bases at J, with 20 bases in the middle. The CDR3 loop reads CATRTRGLGETQYF. CDR3 coding DNA: TGTGCCACCAGGACGCGAGGACTGGGGGAGACCCAGTACTTC.

This chain links TRBV7-8 with TRBJ2-1; 8 nucleotides align to TRBD2. The V and J ends lost 4 bases and 3 bases, in that order; junction bases with no gene match: 5. This CDR3 has 15 residues. Germline assignment: CDR1 SGHVS and CDR2 FQNEAQ. CDR3 residues: CASSSTGTSYNEQFF. CDR3 bases: TGTGCCAGCAGCTCTACCGGGACTAGCTACAATGAGCAGTTCTTC.

The rearrangement uses TRBV28 and TRBJ1-2, with 10 bases matching TRBD1. Trimming at V came to 5 bases and at J to 4 bases, leaving 7 bases not matched to a gene. The CDR3 is 15 amino acids. Germline V gives CDR1 MDHEN, CDR2 SYDVKM. The DNA for the CDR3 is TGTGCCAGCAGTCTGACAGGGGGCACCGCCTATGGCTACACCTTC. It encodes CASSLTGGTAYGYTF.

V usage is TRBV27 and J usage is TRBJ2-3, with 10 bases lining up with TRBD1. The junction had 3 bases not matched to a gene; V was cut back by 5 bases and J by 1 base. The germline CDR1 and CDR2 sequences are MNHEY and SMNVEV (reference sequence). CDR3 size: 15 residues. The CDR3 DNA reads TGTGCCAGCAGTCCCGGGACAGGGGGCACAGATACGCAGTATTTT. Translation gives CASSPGTGGTDTQYF.

This chain joins TRBV18 and TRBJ2-3, with D uncertain. This CDR3 is built from 12 residues. V lost 5 bases and J 2 bases, leaving 5 bases between the germline ends. Germline-derived CDR1 and CDR2 are KGHSH and LQKENI. As DNA, the CDR3 is TGTGCCAGCTCATCATTCACAGATACGCAGTATTTT. This encodes CASSSFTDTQYF.

V usage is TRBV7-8 and J usage is TRBJ1-4; D is unresolved. The ends were cut back, 4 bases at V and 0 bases at J, with 3 bases in the middle. CDR1 is SGHVS, CDR2 FQNEAQ, per germline. The CDR3 length is 13 residues. This CDR3 is CASSYTTNEKLFF. In DNA form, the CDR3 reads TGTGCCAGCAGCTACACAACTAATGAAAAACTGTTTTTT.

The V call is TRBV6-2 or TRBV6-3, the J call TRBJ2-2, with 10 bases lining up with TRBD2. Germline V gene data show CDR1 as MNHEY and CDR2 as SVGEGT. CDR3 length: 19 residues. With V trimmed by 4 bases and J by 0 bases, 11 bases remained unmatched. CDR3 residues: CASSWISSGGQTNTGELFF. The DNA of the CDR3 is TGTGCCAGCAGTTGGATCAGTAGCGGGGGGCAAACGAACACCGGGGAGCTGTTTTTT.

This clone qualifies as medium-sized (0.01 to 0.1%). This sample includes further DNA sequences coding for the same CDR3. The rearrangement links TRBV19 to TRBJ1-5; 10 nucleotides agree with TRBD1. Trimming cost V 4 bases and J 7 bases; bases outside gene matches: 7. The CDR3 has 15 residues. The germline gives CDR1 LNHDA, CDR2 SQIVND (reference sequence). CDR3 DNA sequence: TGTGCCAGTAGTACTCCGGGACAGGGGACGCAGCCCCAGCATTTT. This sequence encodes CASSTPGQGTQPQHF. Together with reference TRBV19 and TRBJ1-5, the CDR3 gives the full variable domain: DGGITQSPKYLFRKEGQNVTLSCEQNLNHDAMYWYRQDPGQGLRLIYYSQIVNDFQKGDIAEGYSVSREKKESFPLTVTSAQKNPTAFYLCASSTPGQGTQPQHFGDGTRLSIL.

DNA of the CDR3: TGCAGCGTTGACATTCTCCCGGACAGGGACGATACGCAGTATTTT. The encoded protein is CSVDILPDRDDTQYF. The V call is TRBV29-1, the J call TRBJ2-3; 8 nucleotides match TRBD1. This CDR3 comprises 15 residues. The V gene's germline CDR1 is SQVTM and CDR2 ANQGSEA. Trimming cost V 3 bases and J 6 bases; bases outside gene matches: 11.

J is TRBJ1-2 and V is TRBV24-1, with D tentatively TRBD1 (6 bases). V gave up 4 bases and J gave up 8 bases, with 13 bases separating them. Looked up from germline, CDR1 is KGHDR and CDR2 is SFDVKD. The CDR3 runs to 13 residues. The CDR3 DNA reads TGTGCCACCAGTGACAACAGGGTTTTAGGCTACACCTTC. This codes for CATSDNRVLGYTF.

In this sample, this clone turned up once. The chain joins TRBV13 to TRBJ2-3; TRBD2 matches 7 bases. Per the germline V gene, CDR1 is PRHDT and CDR2 is FYEKMQ (reference sequence). Losses at the gene ends were 6 bases for V and 2 bases for J; bases not matched to a gene: 5. The CDR3 sequence is 14 residues long. This chain's CDR3 is CASRPSGLTDTQYF. CDR3 nucleotide sequence: TGTGCCAGCAGACCTAGCGGCCTCACAGATACGCAGTATTTT. The full variable domain, in which reference TRBV13 and TRBJ2-3 provide the parts outside the CDR3, is AAGVIQSPRHLIKEKRETATLKCYPIPRHDTVYWYQQGPGQDPQFLISFYEKMQSDKGSIPDRFSAQQFSDYHSELNMSSLELGDSALYFCASRPSGLTDTQYFGPGTRLTVL.